This T cell receptor (beta chain) was obtained from a study of OX40 agonist ivuxolimab in advanced cancers. Study results and caveats: Certain nonresponders additionally had low normalized T-cell clonal expansion.

Produced via immunoSEQ multiplex PCR; TCRdb's table is partial and in-frame only. Here the sample spans 74,000 or so clones, approximately 86% being singletons. This CDR3 has 13 residues. V shed 8 bases, J shed 6 bases, and the junction held 5 bases outside the gene matches. Germline V lookup: CDR1 MGHDK, CDR2 SYGVNS. Autoimmune disease history or systemic immunosuppression excluded patients. In regard to this clone: Its antigen is as yet unknown.

The receptor's source is an adult with an advanced solid tumor such as melanoma, head and neck, liver or kidney cancer. The chain has TRBV25-1 and TRBJ1-4, with TRBD1 matching 8 bases. The starting material was CD4+ or CD8+ T cells sorted from blood, obtained in a trial of the OX40 agonist ivuxolimab. CDR3 residues: CASRGTGDEKLFF. CDR3 DNA: TGTGCCAGCCGAGGGACAGGAGATGAAAAACTGTTTTTT.